The 27 T cell receptor beta chains below all came from one sample that was sequenced in a study of circulating and synovial CD4+ cells in juvenile arthritis. Generated by immunoSEQ multiplex PCR, the TCRdb table keeps only in-frame clones and is missing some. The sample records some 33,000 clones, roughly 94% being singletons. Material: CD4+ T cells from blood. These receptor sequences come from a human donor with juvenile idiopathic arthritis.

The chain couples TRBV28 to TRBJ1-1; D is ambiguous. Germline-derived CDR1 and CDR2 are MDHEN and SYDVKM. Trimming removed 4 bases at V and 8 bases at J, with 11 bases between. This CDR3 has 12 residues. The CDR3 spells CASSSGLAEAFF. CDR3 in DNA: TGTGCCAGCAGTTCGGGGTTGGCAGAAGCTTTCTTT. Combining the CDR3 with reference TRBV28 and TRBJ1-1 gives the whole variable domain DVKVTQSSRYLVKRTGEKVFLECVQDMDHENMFWYRQDPGLGLRLIYFSYDVKMKEKGDIPEGYSVSREKKERFSLILESASTNQTSMYLCASSSGLAEAFFGQGTRLTVV.

The chain recombines TRBV7-2 with TRBJ1-2; D call uncertain. From germline, CDR1 is SGHTA and CDR2 FQGNSA. V gave up 5 bases and J gave up 4 bases, with 14 bases separating them. The CDR3 is made up of 14 amino acids. CDR3 in DNA: TGTGCCAGCAGCCTCGGGATGGGGTCCTATGGCTACACCTTC. Its protein product is CASSLGMGSYGYTF.

The J gene is TRBJ2-1, the V gene TRBV6-5; the D gene is possibly TRBD1 (5 bases). V lost 7 bases, J lost 3 bases, and 16 bases lay in between. In germline, CDR1 is MNHEY, CDR2 SVGAGI. This CDR3 contains 15 residues. The DNA of the CDR3 is TGTGCCAGCAATCTGAGCAGGGAAAGCTACAATGAGCAGTTCTTC. This gives the protein CASNLSRESYNEQFF.

This clone appeared a single time. The genes are TRBV19 and TRBJ1-2; perhaps TRBD1 as D (6 bases). The CDR3 is made up of 17 amino acids. Per the germline V gene, CDR1 is LNHDA and CDR2 is SQIVND (reference sequence). Trimming removed 3 bases at V and 2 bases at J, with 19 bases between. The CDR3 DNA is TGTGCCAGTAGTATTGGATTGACAGGCGACCCGAACTATGGCTACACCTTC. This encodes CASSIGLTGDPNYGYTF.

The chain links TRBV20-1 to TRBJ1-1, with D possibly being TRBD1 (6 bases). Looked up from germline, CDR1 is DFQATT and CDR2 is SNEGSKA (reference sequence). The CDR3 has 11 amino acids. V lost 7 bases and J lost 11, with 17 bases in between. The CDR3 sequence is CSVPDSPGAFF. DNA of the CDR3: TGCAGTGTGCCGGACAGCCCTGGGGCTTTCTTT.

V and J are TRBV7-8 and TRBJ1-2; D is perhaps TRBD1 (6 bases). With 1 base removed from V and 6 bases from J, the gap between germline ends came to 15 bases. The CDR3 extends over 15 amino acids. Germline lookup yields CDR1 SGHVS and CDR2 FQNEAQ. CDR3 DNA: TGTGCCAGCAGCTTAGGACAGGTCCTAATGGATGGCTACACCTTC. Protein sequence: CASSLGQVLMDGYTF.

This clone was detected once. J is TRBJ1-1 and V is TRBV5-5, with D possibly being TRBD1 (6 bases). This CDR3 has 14 amino acids. V lost 6 bases and J 0 bases, leaving 12 bases between the germline ends. Germline V gene data show CDR1 as SGHKS and CDR2 as YYEKEE (reference sequence). CDR3 amino acids: CASTADRMNTEAFF. The DNA for the CDR3 is TGTGCCAGCACCGCGGACAGAATGAACACTGAAGCTTTCTTT.

The V and J genes are TRBV7-9 and TRBJ1-1; maybe TRBD1 (5 bases). Germline CDR1 SEHNR, CDR2 FQNEAQ (reference sequence). The CDR3 is made up of 13 amino acids. V was pared by 5 bases and J by 4 bases, with 11 bases between. Written as DNA, the CDR3 is TGTGCCAGCAGCCGGGAGGGGAGCACTGAAGCTTTCTTT. The encoded protein is CASSREGSTEAFF. Using reference TRBV7-9 and TRBJ1-1 for the parts outside the CDR3, the full variable domain is DTGVSQNPRHKITKRGQNVTFRCDPISEHNRLYWYRQTLGQGPEFLTYFQNEAQLEKSRLLSDRFSAERPKGSFSTLEIQRTEQGDSAMYLCASSREGSTEAFFGQGTRLTVV.

The chain carries TRBV7-2 and TRBJ2-6, with TRBD1 as a possible D gene (6 bases). The V end lost 5 bases, the J end lost 0 bases, and 14 bases lay between the germline ends. Per germline, CDR1 SGHTA and CDR2 FQGNSA. The CDR3 consists of 17 residues. Written as DNA, the CDR3 is TGTGCCAGCAGCCCGATGGGACACCTCTCTGGGGCCAACGTCCTGACTTTC. Protein: CASSPMGHLSGANVLTF.

The CDR3 DNA reads TGCAGCGTTGATCGGGACCGGACCGGGGGGCAGTTCTTC. Protein sequence: CSVDRDRTGGQFF. The V call is TRBV29-1, the J call TRBJ2-1, with D possibly being TRBD2 (6 bases). The CDR3 covers 13 residues. Trimming stripped 3 bases from V and 12 bases from J, with 18 bases between. CDR1 is SQVTM and CDR2 is ANQGSEA in the germline V gene.

As regards this clone: Within the sample, other DNA sequences also encode this same CDR3. The V gene is TRBV13, the J gene TRBJ2-7; TRBD1 aligns across 8 bases. Germline CDR1 PRHDT, CDR2 FYEKMQ (reference sequence). After removal of 5 bases from V and 6 bases from J, the junction contained 12 bases not matched to a gene. This CDR3 spans 15 amino acids. CDR3 DNA sequence: TGTGCCAGCAGCCCCGGGACAGGAGTAGGTTCCGAGCAGTACTTC. Translated: CASSPGTGVGSEQYF.

The chain joins TRBV11-3 to TRBJ2-3, with TRBD2 matching 7 bases. The length of the CDR3 is 15 residues. V dropped 5 bases and J dropped 1; count of bases not matched to a gene: 6. Germline V gene sequence: CDR1 SGHNT, CDR2 YENEEA. CDR3 loop: CASSRDAGGTDTQYF. The CDR3 coding sequence is TGTGCCAGCAGCCGCGATGCGGGGGGCACAGATACGCAGTATTTT.

The genes are TRBV25-1 and TRBJ2-3; 8 bases are shared with TRBD2. This CDR3 is built from 16 residues. The V segment lost 2 bases and the J segment 6 bases; nucleotides outside the gene matches: 10. CDR1 is MGHDK and CDR2 is SYGVNS in the germline V gene. The CDR3 here is CASSEIRRGVKDTQYF. CDR3 in DNA: TGTGCCAGCAGTGAAATCAGGCGGGGGGTTAAGGATACGCAGTATTTT.

The chain recombines TRBV25-1 with TRBJ1-1; D possibly corresponds to TRBD1 (5 bases). Looked up from germline, CDR1 is MGHDK and CDR2 is SYGVNS. Trimming took off 1 base at V and 7 bases at J, with 10 bases between the two ends. The CDR3 has 13 amino acids. DNA of the CDR3: TGTGCCAGCAGTGAATCATGGGGGGGTGAAGCTTTCTTT. Its translation: CASSESWGGEAFF.

The rearrangement links TRBV30 to TRBJ1-2; TRBD1 agrees at 8 bases. J was trimmed by 7 bases and V by 5 bases; bases with no gene match: 18. Germline V gives CDR1 GTSNPN, CDR2 SVGIG (reference sequence). The CDR3 totals 16 residues. Written as DNA, the CDR3 is TGTGCCTGGGCTAGAGGGACAGGATTTTCTTGGGGTGGCTACACCTTC. It encodes CAWARGTGFSWGGYTF. The full variable domain, with the rest looked up from reference TRBV30 and TRBJ1-2, is SQTIHQWPATLVQPVGSPLSLECTVEGTSNPNLYWYRQAAGRGLQLLFYSVGIGQISSEVPQNLSASRPQDRQFILSSKKLLLSDSGFYLCAWARGTGFSWGGYTFGSGTRLTVV.

The chain is built from TRBV5-1 and TRBJ2-7; TRBD1 aligns across 7 bases. The junction had 7 bases not matched to a gene; V was cut back by 4 bases and J by 6 bases. CDR1 and CDR2 (germline): SGHRS, YFSETQ. The CDR3 is made up of 13 amino acids. The CDR3 coding sequence is TGCGCCAGCAGCGCAGGGGGAGTAGGCGAGCAGTACTTC. It codes for CASSAGGVGEQYF. Variable domain in full (rest from reference TRBV5-1 and TRBJ2-7): KAGVTQTPRYLIKTRGQQVTLSCSPISGHRSVSWYQQTPGQGLQFLFEYFSETQRNKGNFPGRFSGRQFSNSRSEMNVSTLELGDSALYLCASSAGGVGEQYFGPGTRLTVT.

This sequence joins TRBV27 and TRBJ2-7; TRBD1 agrees at 11 bases. This CDR3 is built from 15 residues. J was trimmed by 5 bases and V by 2 bases; bases with no gene match: 5. In germline, CDR1 is MNHEY, CDR2 SMNVEV (reference sequence). CDR3 loop: CASSLGTGGRNEQYF. The CDR3 DNA reads TGTGCCAGCAGTTTAGGGACAGGGGGGAGGAACGAGCAGTACTTC.

The chain uses TRBV6-5 and TRBJ1-4; TRBD1 might be the D (5 bases). Germline V CDR1 and CDR2: MNHEY, SVGAGI. The ends were cut back, 4 bases at V and 4 bases at J, with 10 bases in the middle. The CDR3 consists of 14 residues. The CDR3 sequence is CASSSGTSNEKLFF. DNA for the CDR3: TGTGCCAGCAGTTCCGGGACTAGTAATGAAAAACTGTTTTTT.

The CDR3 here is CASSLVAGAQETQYF. In nucleotides, the CDR3 is TGCGCCAGCAGCTTGGTAGCGGGGGCTCAAGAGACCCAGTACTTC. The chain links TRBV5-1 to TRBJ2-5, with 9 bases fitting TRBD2. V lost 0 bases, J lost 2 bases, and 2 bases stayed unmatched. Germline V gene sequence: CDR1 SGHRS, CDR2 YFSETQ. The CDR3 runs 15 residues. The whole variable domain, filled in from reference TRBV5-1 and TRBJ2-5, reads KAGVTQTPRYLIKTRGQQVTLSCSPISGHRSVSWYQQTPGQGLQFLFEYFSETQRNKGNFPGRFSGRQFSNSRSEMNVSTLELGDSALYLCASSLVAGAQETQYFGPGTRLLVL.

The rearrangement joins TRBV9 to TRBJ1-1; TRBD1 agrees at 8 bases. The CDR3 covers 13 residues. V dropped 4 bases and J dropped 7; count of bases not matched to a gene: 6. The V gene's germline CDR1 is SGDLS and CDR2 YYNGEE. CDR3 sequence reads: CASSPLTGVEAFF. CDR3 coding DNA: TGTGCCAGCAGCCCTTTGACAGGGGTTGAAGCTTTCTTT.

This clone turned up a few times. J is TRBJ1-2 and V is TRBV19, with 8 bases that match TRBD1. Germline lookup yields CDR1 LNHDA and CDR2 SQIVND (reference sequence). The V segment lost 7 bases and the J segment 2 bases; nucleotides outside the gene matches: 12. The CDR3 is made up of 16 amino acids. The CDR3 DNA is TGTGCCAGTACCCAATCGTCGCAGGGGGCAAACTATGGCTACACCTTC. Amino acids: CASTQSSQGANYGYTF.

This chain joins TRBV5-1 and TRBJ2-5; 10 bases line up with TRBD1. Germline V gene lookup returns CDR1 SGHRS and CDR2 YFSETQ. The ends lost 5 bases at V and 2 bases at J; junction bases unmatched: 0. The CDR3 totals 13 residues. CDR3 nucleotide sequence: TGCGCCAGCAGGGGACAGGGGCAAGAGACCCAGTACTTC. Translated, it gives CASRGQGQETQYF.

The chain is built from TRBV5-1 and TRBJ2-3, with TRBD2 matching 9 bases. Per the germline V gene, CDR1 is SGHRS and CDR2 is YFSETQ. This CDR3 is built from 19 residues. The junction had 12 bases not matched to a gene; V was cut back by 0 bases and J by 1 base. CDR3: CASSLAPLSASGGTDTQYF. The CDR3 DNA follows: TGCGCCAGCAGCTTGGCCCCCCTCTCAGCTAGCGGGGGCACAGATACGCAGTATTTT.

CDR3 bases: TGTGCCAGTAGTCCCCCAGGCAGGGGGGCCGGGGAGCTGTTTTTT. Translating gives CASSPPGRGAGELFF. The V call is TRBV19, the J call TRBJ2-2; TRBD1 is a possible D gene (7 bases). Germline V gives CDR1 LNHDA, CDR2 SQIVND (reference sequence). This CDR3 is built from 15 residues. V was clipped by 5 bases and J by 6 bases, with 16 bases between them.

The chain joins TRBV29-1 to TRBJ1-2; 8 bases match TRBD1. This CDR3 comprises 12 residues. Losses at the gene ends were 4 bases for V and 8 bases for J; bases not matched to a gene: 6. Germline V CDR1 and CDR2: SQVTM, ANQGSEA. The DNA of the CDR3 is TGCAGCGTTGTGGCAGGGACAGGCGGCTACACCTTC. Translated, it gives CSVVAGTGGYTF.

This clone was seen a single time. CDR3 sequence: CAISSQGLNTEAFF. The CDR3 nucleotides are TGTGCCATCAGTTCCCAGGGGCTTAACACTGAAGCTTTCTTT. V gene TRBV10-3 combines with J gene TRBJ1-1; perhaps TRBD1 as D (6 bases). CDR3 length equals 14 residues. Per the germline V gene, CDR1 is ENHRY and CDR2 is SYGVKD. The V gene lost 5 bases and the J gene lost 2 bases, with 12 bases spanning the gap.

The CDR3 protein is CAISRGEEGYTF. The CDR3 nucleotides are TGTGCCATCAGTCGAGGGGAGGAAGGCTACACCTTC. V is TRBV10-3 and J is TRBJ1-2; a weak D match, TRBD1 (5 bases). Trimming removed 5 bases from V and 8 bases from J, with 12 bases in between. CDR1 and CDR2 from the germline V gene are ENHRY and SYGVKD. The CDR3 sequence is 12 residues long.